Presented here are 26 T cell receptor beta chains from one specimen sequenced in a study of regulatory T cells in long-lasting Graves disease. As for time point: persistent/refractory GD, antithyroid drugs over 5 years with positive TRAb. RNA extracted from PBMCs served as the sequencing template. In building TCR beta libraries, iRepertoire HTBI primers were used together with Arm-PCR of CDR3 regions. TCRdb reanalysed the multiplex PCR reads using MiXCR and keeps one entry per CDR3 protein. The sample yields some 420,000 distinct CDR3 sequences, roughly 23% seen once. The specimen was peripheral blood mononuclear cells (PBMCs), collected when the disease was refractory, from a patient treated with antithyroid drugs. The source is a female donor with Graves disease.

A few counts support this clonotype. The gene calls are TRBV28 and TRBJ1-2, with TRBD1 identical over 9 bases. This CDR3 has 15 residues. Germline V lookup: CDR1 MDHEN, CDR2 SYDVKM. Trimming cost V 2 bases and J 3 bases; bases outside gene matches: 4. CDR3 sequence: CASSLTGTGYYGYTF. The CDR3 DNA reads TGTGCCAGCAGTTTAACCGGGACAGGGTACTATGGCTACACCTTC.

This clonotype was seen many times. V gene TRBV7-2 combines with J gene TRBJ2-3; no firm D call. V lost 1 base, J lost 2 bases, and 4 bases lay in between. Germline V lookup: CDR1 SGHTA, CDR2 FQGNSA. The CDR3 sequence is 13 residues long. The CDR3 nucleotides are TGTGCCAGCAGCTTAGAGCTCACAGATACGCAGTATTTT. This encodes CASSLELTDTQYF.

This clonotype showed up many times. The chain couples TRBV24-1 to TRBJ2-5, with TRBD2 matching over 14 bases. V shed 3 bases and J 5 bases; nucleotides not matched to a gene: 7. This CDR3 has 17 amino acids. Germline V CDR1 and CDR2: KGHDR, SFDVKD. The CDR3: CATSDPGLAGAFETQYF. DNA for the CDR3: TGTGCCACCAGTGATCCGGGACTAGCGGGAGCCTTTGAGACCCAGTACTTC.

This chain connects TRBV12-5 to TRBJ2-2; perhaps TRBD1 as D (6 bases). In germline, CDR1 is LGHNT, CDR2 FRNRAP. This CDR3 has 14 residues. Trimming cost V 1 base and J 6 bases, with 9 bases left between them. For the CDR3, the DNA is TGTGCTAGTGGTTTGGGGTCAGGGGCCGGGGAGCTGTTTTTT. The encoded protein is CASGLGSGAGELFF.

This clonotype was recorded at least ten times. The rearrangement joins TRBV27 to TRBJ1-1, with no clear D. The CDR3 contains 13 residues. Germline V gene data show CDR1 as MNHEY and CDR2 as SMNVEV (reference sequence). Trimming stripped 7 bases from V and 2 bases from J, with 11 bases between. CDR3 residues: CASMVTLNTEAFF. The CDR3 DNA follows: TGTGCCAGCATGGTCACCCTTAACACTGAAGCTTTCTTT.

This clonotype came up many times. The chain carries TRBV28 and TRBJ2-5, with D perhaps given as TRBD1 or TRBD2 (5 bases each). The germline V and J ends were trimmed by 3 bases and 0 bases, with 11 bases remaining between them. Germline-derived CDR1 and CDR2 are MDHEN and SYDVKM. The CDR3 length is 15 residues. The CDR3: CASSFPGTYQETQYF. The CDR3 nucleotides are TGTGCCAGCAGTTTCCCCGGGACGTACCAAGAGACCCAGTACTTC.

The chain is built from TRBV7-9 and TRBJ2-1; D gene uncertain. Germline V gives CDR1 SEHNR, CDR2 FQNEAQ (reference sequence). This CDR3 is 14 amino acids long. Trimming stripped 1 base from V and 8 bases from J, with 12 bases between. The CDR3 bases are TGTGCCAGCAGCTTAGAGCTTAGTGGAGATGAGCAGTTCTTC. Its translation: CASSLELSGDEQFF.

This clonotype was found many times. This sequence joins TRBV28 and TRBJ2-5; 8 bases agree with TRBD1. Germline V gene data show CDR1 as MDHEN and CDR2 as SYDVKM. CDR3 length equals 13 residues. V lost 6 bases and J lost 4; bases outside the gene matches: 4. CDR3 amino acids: CASRPRGLETQYF. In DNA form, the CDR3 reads TGTGCCAGCAGACCCAGGGGGCTAGAGACCCAGTACTTC.

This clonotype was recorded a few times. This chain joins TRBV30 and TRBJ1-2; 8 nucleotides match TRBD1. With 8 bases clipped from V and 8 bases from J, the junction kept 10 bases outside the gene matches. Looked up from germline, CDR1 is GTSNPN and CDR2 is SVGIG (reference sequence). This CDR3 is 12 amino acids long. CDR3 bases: TGTGCCCGGCAACAGGGGGTTTGGGGCTACACCTTC. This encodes CARQQGVWGYTF. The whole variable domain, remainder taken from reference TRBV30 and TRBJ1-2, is SQTIHQWPATLVQPVGSPLSLECTVEGTSNPNLYWYRQAAGRGLQLLFYSVGIGQISSEVPQNLSASRPQDRQFILSSKKLLLSDSGFYLCARQQGVWGYTFGSGTRLTVV.

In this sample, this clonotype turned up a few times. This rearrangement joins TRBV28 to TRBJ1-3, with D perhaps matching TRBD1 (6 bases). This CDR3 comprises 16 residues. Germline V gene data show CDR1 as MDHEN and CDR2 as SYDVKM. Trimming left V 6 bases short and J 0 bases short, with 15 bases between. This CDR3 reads CASSFEGQTSGNTIYF. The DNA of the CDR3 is TGTGCCAGCAGCTTTGAGGGACAAACCTCTGGAAACACCATATATTTT.

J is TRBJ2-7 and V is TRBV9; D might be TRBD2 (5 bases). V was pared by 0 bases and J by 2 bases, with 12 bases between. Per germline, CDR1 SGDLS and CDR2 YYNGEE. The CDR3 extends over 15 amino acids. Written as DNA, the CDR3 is TGTGCCAGCAGCGTAGGGGAAGGAGGAACCTACGAGCAGTACTTC. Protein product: CASSVGEGGTYEQYF.

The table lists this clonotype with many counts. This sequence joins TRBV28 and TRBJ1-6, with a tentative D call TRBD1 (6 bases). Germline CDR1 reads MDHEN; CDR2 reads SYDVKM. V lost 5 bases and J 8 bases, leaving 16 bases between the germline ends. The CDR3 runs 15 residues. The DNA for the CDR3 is TGTGCCAGCAGTATACAGGGTATGCTAGATTCACCCCTCCACTTT. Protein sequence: CASSIQGMLDSPLHF.

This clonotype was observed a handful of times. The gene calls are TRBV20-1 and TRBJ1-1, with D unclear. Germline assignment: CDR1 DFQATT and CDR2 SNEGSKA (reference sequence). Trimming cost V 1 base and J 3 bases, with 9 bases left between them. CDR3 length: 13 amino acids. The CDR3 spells CSARARPDTEAFF. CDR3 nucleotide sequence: TGCAGTGCTAGAGCCAGGCCGGACACTGAAGCTTTCTTT.

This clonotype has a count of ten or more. CDR3 DNA sequence: TGTGCCAGCGGAACACTCCAGGGGAACACTGAAGCTTTCTTT. Translating gives CASGTLQGNTEAFF. The chain combines TRBV12-3 or TRBV12-4 with TRBJ1-1; weak D call: TRBD1 (5 bases). V was cut by 8 bases and J by 1 base, with 14 bases left in between. The CDR3 has 14 amino acids.

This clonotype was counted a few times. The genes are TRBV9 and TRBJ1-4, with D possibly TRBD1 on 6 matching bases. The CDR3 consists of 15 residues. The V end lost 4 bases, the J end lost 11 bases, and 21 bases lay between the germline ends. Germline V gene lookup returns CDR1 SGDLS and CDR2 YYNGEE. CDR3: CASSSASRARGKLFF. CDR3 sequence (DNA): TGTGCCAGCAGCTCCGCGAGTCGGGCAAGGGGGAAACTGTTTTTT. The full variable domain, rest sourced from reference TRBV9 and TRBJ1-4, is DSGVTQTPKHLITATGQRVTLRCSPRSGDLSVYWYQQSLDQGLQFLIQYYNGEERAKGNILERFSAQQFPDLHSELNLSSLELGDSALYFCASSSASRARGKLFFGSGTQLSVL.

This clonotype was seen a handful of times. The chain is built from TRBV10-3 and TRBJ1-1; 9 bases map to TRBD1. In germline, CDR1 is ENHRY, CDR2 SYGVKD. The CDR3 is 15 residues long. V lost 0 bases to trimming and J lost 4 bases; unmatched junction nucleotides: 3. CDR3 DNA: TGTGCCATCAGTGAGTCGAGGGACAGGGTCACTGAAGCTTTCTTT. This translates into CAISESRDRVTEAFF.

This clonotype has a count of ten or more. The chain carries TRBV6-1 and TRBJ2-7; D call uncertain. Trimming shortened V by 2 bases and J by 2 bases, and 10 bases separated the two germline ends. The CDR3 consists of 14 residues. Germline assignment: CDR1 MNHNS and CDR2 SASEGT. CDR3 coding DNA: TGTGCCAGCAGTGAACGTTTGCCAGCCTACGAGCAGTACTTC. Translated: CASSERLPAYEQYF.

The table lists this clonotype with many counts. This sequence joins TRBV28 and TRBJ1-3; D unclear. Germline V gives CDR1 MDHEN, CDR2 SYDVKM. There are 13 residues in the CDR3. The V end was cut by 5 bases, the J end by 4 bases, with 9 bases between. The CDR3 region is CASSLPRGNTIYF. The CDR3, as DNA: TGTGCCAGCAGTCTCCCGAGGGGAAACACCATATATTTT.

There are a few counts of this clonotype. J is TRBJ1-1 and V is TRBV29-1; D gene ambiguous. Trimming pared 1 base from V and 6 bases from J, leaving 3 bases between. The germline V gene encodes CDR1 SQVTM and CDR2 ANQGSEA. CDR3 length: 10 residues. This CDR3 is CSVEVAEAFF. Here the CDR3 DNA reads TGCAGCGTTGAAGTGGCTGAAGCTTTCTTT.

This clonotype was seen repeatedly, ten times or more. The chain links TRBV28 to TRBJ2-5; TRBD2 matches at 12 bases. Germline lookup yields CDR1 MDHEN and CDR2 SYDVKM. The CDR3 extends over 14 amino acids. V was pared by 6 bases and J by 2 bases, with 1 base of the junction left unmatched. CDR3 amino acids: CASRGLAGQETQYF. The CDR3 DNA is TGTGCCAGCAGAGGACTAGCGGGACAAGAGACCCAGTACTTC.

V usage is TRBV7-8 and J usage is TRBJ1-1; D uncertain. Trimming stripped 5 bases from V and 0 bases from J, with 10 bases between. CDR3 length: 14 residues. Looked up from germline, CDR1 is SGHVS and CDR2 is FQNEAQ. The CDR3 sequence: CASSQEWLNTEAFF. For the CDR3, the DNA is TGTGCCAGCAGCCAAGAATGGCTGAACACTGAAGCTTTCTTT.

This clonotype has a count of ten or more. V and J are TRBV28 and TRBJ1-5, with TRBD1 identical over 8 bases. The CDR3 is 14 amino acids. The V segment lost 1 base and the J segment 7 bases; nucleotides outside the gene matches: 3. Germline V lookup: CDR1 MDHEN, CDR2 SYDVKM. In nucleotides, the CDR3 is TGTGCCAGCAGTTTATTGGACAGGGACCAGCCCCAGCATTTT. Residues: CASSLLDRDQPQHF.

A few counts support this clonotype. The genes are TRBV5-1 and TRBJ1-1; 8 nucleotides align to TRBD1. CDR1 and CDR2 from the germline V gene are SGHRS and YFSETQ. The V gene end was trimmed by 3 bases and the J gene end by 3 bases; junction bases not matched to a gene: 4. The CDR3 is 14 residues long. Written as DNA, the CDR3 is TGCGCCAGCAGCTCGGGACAGGAGTACACTGAAGCTTTCTTT. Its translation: CASSSGQEYTEAFF.

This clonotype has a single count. The CDR3 reads CASQKEGTSNTQYF. The DNA of the CDR3 is TGTGCCAGCCAAAAGGAAGGGACTTCTAATACGCAGTATTTT. This chain connects TRBV6-1 to TRBJ2-3, with TRBD2 as a possible D gene (6 bases). Deletions cut 8 bases from V and 7 bases from J, with 19 bases between. This CDR3 spans 14 amino acids. Germline V gives CDR1 MNHNS, CDR2 SASEGT.

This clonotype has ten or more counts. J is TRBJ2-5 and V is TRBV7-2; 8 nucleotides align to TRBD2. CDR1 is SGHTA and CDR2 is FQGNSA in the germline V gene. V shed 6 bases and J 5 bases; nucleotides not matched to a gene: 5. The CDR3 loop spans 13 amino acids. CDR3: CASRTGGRETQYF. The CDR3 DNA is TGTGCCAGCAGGACGGGGGGGCGGGAGACCCAGTACTTC.

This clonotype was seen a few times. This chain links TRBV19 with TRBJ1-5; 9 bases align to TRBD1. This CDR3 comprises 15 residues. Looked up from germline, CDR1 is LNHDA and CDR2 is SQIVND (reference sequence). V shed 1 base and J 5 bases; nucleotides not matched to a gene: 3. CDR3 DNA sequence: TGTGCCAGTAGTATAGCGGACAGGGGAGATCAGCCCCAGCATTTT. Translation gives CASSIADRGDQPQHF.